This TCR beta chain was documented in a study of T-cell memory formation after mild COVID-19. Background on the study: Clustering of TCRs was largely donor specific. The study, taken as a whole, reports: Balance between CD4 and CD8 was seen in clones contracting day 15 to 85, and a CD4+ lean was seen in later expanders.

TCRdb itself ran the 5' RACE reads through MiXCR, one entry per CDR3 protein. The repertoire holds roughly 580,000 distinct CDR3 sequences, with approximately 18% as singletons. As concerns this clonotype: As yet, its antigen is unknown.

In germline, CDR1 is LNHNV, CDR2 YYDKDF (reference sequence). This CDR3 comprises 18 residues. Between the trimmed V and J ends, which lost 4 bases and 1 base, there was a span of 22 bases. The receptor was derived from an adult woman who had mild COVID-19 (a few samples of this study predate the infection). Cell type and time point are not known. Input material: PBMCs or a T cell subset sorted from them (not recorded which). The rearrangement joins TRBV15 to TRBJ1-1; maybe TRBD1 (5 bases). The CDR3 region is CATSKRGLLPPSNTEAFF. In DNA, the CDR3 is TGTGCCACCAGCAAGAGGGGCCTTCTTCCCCCATCGAACACTGAAGCTTTCTTT.